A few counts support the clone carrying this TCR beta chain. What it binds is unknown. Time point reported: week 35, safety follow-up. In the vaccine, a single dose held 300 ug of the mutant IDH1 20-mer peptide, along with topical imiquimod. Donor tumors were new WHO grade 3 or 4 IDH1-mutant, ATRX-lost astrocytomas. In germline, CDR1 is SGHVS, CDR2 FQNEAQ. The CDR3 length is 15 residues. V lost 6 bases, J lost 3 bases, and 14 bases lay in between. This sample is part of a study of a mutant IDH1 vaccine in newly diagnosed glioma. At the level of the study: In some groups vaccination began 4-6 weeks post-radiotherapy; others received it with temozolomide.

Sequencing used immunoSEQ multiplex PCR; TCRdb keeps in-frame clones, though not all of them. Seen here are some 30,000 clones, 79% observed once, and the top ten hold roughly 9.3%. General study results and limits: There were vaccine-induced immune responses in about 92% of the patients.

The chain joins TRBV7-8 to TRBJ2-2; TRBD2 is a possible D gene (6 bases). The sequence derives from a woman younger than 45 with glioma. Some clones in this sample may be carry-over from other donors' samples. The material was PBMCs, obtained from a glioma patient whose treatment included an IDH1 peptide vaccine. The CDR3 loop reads CASSSVAEDTGELFF. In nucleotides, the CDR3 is TGTGCCAGCAGTTCTGTAGCGGAGGACACCGGGGAGCTGTTTTTT.